The 23 T cell receptor beta chains listed next were all sequenced from one sample in a study of prognosis after radiotherapy for stage I lung cancer. The genomic DNA TCR beta CDR3 region underwent two rounds of multiplex PCR. Amplification in first-round PCR relied on primers specific to each TRBV and TRBJ gene. TCRdb passed the multiplex PCR reads through MiXCR, listing each CDR3 protein once. This sample has about 51,000 distinct CDR3 sequences, with about 35% found just once. The sequencing here drew on PBMCs, taken before or after stereotactic body radiation therapy (not recorded which). Source of these receptors: a donor over 45 with non-small cell lung cancer.

A note on this clonotype: This sequence is one base from a far larger clone and is likely a read error. V gene TRBV6-5 combines with J gene TRBJ2-1, with D perhaps given as TRBD1 or TRBD2 (6 bases each). This CDR3 spans 16 amino acids. CDR1 and CDR2 (germline): MNHEY, SVGAGI. The V and J ends lost 0 bases and 8 bases respectively, with 17 bases between them. CDR3 in DNA: TGTGCCAGCAGTTACTCGAGAAGGTGGGGGGCACATGAGCAGTTCTTC. Its protein product is CASSYSRRWGAHEQFF.

This clonotype was seen repeatedly, ten times or more. V gene TRBV28 combines with J gene TRBJ1-4; D is ambiguous. This CDR3 comprises 14 residues. V lost 6 bases to trimming and J lost 5 bases, with 13 bases between them. Germline V gene sequence: CDR1 MDHEN, CDR2 SYDVKM. In DNA, the CDR3 is TGTGCCAGCAGCCCCCCAAGCTCCAATGAAAAACTGTTTTTT. Translating it yields CASSPPSSNEKLFF.

This clonotype was counted a single time. A much larger clone is a single base away; this may be a read error. This chain links TRBV29-1 with TRBJ2-7; D remains unclear. Germline-derived CDR1 and CDR2 are SQVTM and ANQGSEA. This CDR3 spans 11 amino acids. The CDR3: CSVSRGYEHYF. For the CDR3, the DNA is TGCAGCGTCTCTAGAGGCTACGAGCATTACTTC.

The table lists this clonotype with many counts. The chain combines TRBV28 with TRBJ2-7; 13 bases are shared with TRBD2. Germline values: CDR1 MDHEN, CDR2 SYDVKM. J was trimmed by 7 bases and V by 7 bases; bases with no gene match: 13. CDR3 length equals 16 residues. The CDR3 DNA reads as TGTGCCAGCACCATCGGGACTAGCGGGGTCTGGGTGGAGCAGTACTTC. The encoded protein is CASTIGTSGVWVEQYF. Full variable domain (rest looked up from reference TRBV28 and TRBJ2-7): DVKVTQSSRYLVKRTGEKVFLECVQDMDHENMFWYRQDPGLGLRLIYFSYDVKMKEKGDIPEGYSVSREKKERFSLILESASTNQTSMYLCASTIGTSGVWVEQYFGPGTRLTVT.

This clonotype was found a few times. Its ends do not fully match the called genes, so a read error is possible. The chain uses TRBV5-1 and TRBJ2-2; D might be TRBD1 (6 bases). The CDR3 spans 14 residues. The germline V gene encodes CDR1 SGHRS and CDR2 YFSETQ. CDR3 residues: CVSREKQGTGELFF. The DNA of the CDR3 is TGTGTCAGCCGCGAAAAACAGGGTACCGGGGAGCTGTTTTTT.

This clonotype was observed at least ten times. The chain recombines TRBV5-6 with TRBJ2-7, with D unclear. The CDR3 length is 12 residues. V lost 3 bases and J lost 3, with 7 bases in between. Germline assignment: CDR1 SGHDT and CDR2 YYEEEE. The CDR3 is CASSYSYYEQYF. In nucleotides, the CDR3 is TGTGCCAGCAGCTATTCATACTACGAGCAGTACTTC. The full variable domain, its missing parts supplied by reference TRBV5-6 and TRBJ2-7, is DAGVTQSPTHLIKTRGQQVTLRCSPKSGHDTVSWYQQALGQGPQFIFQYYEEEERQRGNFPDRFSGHQFPNYSSELNVNALLLGDSALYLCASSYSYYEQYFGPGTRLTVT.

This clonotype has ten or more counts. This chain joins TRBV10-3 and TRBJ2-6; tentative D call: TRBD1 (5 bases). Looked up from germline, CDR1 is ENHRY and CDR2 is SYGVKD. Trimming stripped 10 bases from V and 0 bases from J, with 13 bases between. CDR3 length equals 15 residues. The CDR3 is CATSAGYSGANVLTF. Written as DNA, the CDR3 is TGTGCCACTTCAGCAGGGTACTCTGGGGCCAACGTCCTGACTTTC.

A word on this clonotype: Its ends do not fully match the called genes, so a read error is possible. The chain couples TRBV6-1 to TRBJ1-1; D ambiguous. The germline gives CDR1 MNHNS, CDR2 SASEGT. There are 11 residues in the CDR3. This CDR3 reads CAISPGRVGFF. CDR3 coding DNA: TGTGCCATCAGTCCCGGGCGGGTCGGATTCTTT.

Ten or more counts support this clonotype. The rearrangement joins TRBV30 to TRBJ2-1; unclear D gene. V was cut by 2 bases and J by 0 bases, with 8 bases left in between. Germline lookup yields CDR1 GTSNPN and CDR2 SVGIG (reference sequence). This CDR3 has 14 amino acids. CDR3 region: CAWSRTGSYNEQFF. Written as DNA, the CDR3 is TGTGCCTGGAGTAGGACCGGCTCCTACAATGAGCAGTTCTTC.

This clonotype was seen many times. The rearrangement links TRBV5-1 to TRBJ1-6; 7 positions agree with TRBD1. V shed 5 bases and J 7 bases; nucleotides not matched to a gene: 3. The CDR3 totals 13 residues. Germline V gene data show CDR1 as SGHRS and CDR2 as YFSETQ. DNA of the CDR3: TGCGCCAGCAGGCCAGGGGGGAATTCACCCCTCCACTTT. As protein: CASRPGGNSPLHF.

This clonotype showed up many times. The chain has TRBV5-1 and TRBJ2-5; 10 bases agree with TRBD2. Germline-derived CDR1 and CDR2 are SGHRS and YFSETQ. The V segment lost 3 bases and the J segment 3 bases; nucleotides outside the gene matches: 2. The CDR3 runs to 14 residues. The CDR3 loop is CASSSGLAEETQYF. In DNA form, the CDR3 reads TGCGCCAGCAGCTCAGGACTAGCGGAAGAGACCCAGTACTTC.

This clonotype showed up many times. J is TRBJ2-7 and V is TRBV5-4, with D possibly being TRBD2 (7 bases). The CDR3 consists of 15 residues. CDR1 and CDR2 from the germline V gene are SGHNT and YYREEE (reference sequence). V gave up 2 bases and J gave up 5 bases, with 17 bases separating them. CDR3 in amino acids: CASSFGGQGVNEQYF. The CDR3 DNA sequence: TGTGCCAGCAGCTTCGGGGGGCAGGGTGTGAACGAGCAGTACTTC.

Details on this clonotype: A far larger clone is a single base away, which makes a read error likely. This chain links TRBV6-9 with TRBJ2-7; D is unresolved. Germline values: CDR1 MNHGY, CDR2 SVAAGI. This CDR3 is 14 amino acids long. The CDR3 loop reads CAISSLFGVSEQYF. The CDR3 DNA reads as TGTGCCATCAGTTCCCTCTTTGGAGTCAGTGAGCAGTACTTC.

This clonotype has at least ten counts. The V gene is TRBV7-3, the J gene TRBJ2-3, with a weak D call TRBD2 (6 bases). The V end lost 2 bases, the J end lost 4 bases, and 10 bases lay between the germline ends. The CDR3 contains 14 residues. CDR1 and CDR2 from the germline V gene are SGHTA and FQGTGA. In nucleotides, the CDR3 is TGTGCCAGCAGCTTACGGGGGTCCGCAGATACGCAGTATTTT. Its protein product is CASSLRGSADTQYF.

This clonotype is judged medium-sized. The J gene is TRBJ1-6, the V gene TRBV4-1, with D uncertain. The germline V gene encodes CDR1 MGHRA and CDR2 YSYEKL. The V gene lost 4 bases and the J gene lost 9 bases, with 7 bases spanning the gap. The CDR3 consists of 12 residues. The CDR3 nucleotides read TGCGCCAGCAGCCGTGAGGCTTCACCCCTCCACTTT. Its translation is CASSREASPLHF.

At least ten counts were recorded for this clonotype. The genes are TRBV18 and TRBJ2-2; D remains ambiguous. The CDR3 length is 14 residues. The V end lost 6 bases, the J end lost 1 base, and 9 bases lay between the germline ends. Germline loops: CDR1 KGHSH, CDR2 LQKENI. In DNA, the CDR3 is TGTGCCAGCTCTCGAGACCGGAACACCGGGGAGCTGTTTTTT. Encoded protein: CASSRDRNTGELFF.

As concerns this clonotype: This sequence may be a read error, since a much larger clone differs from it by one base. The chain is built from TRBV19 and TRBJ2-1; possibly TRBD1 for D (5 bases). Per the germline V gene, CDR1 is LNHDA and CDR2 is SQIVND (reference sequence). The V end lost 0 bases, the J end lost 9 bases, and 12 bases lay between the germline ends. The CDR3 runs 14 residues. The CDR3 loop is CASSIEKGLCEQFF. The CDR3 bases are TGTGCCAGTAGTATAGAGAAGGGGTTGTGTGAGCAGTTCTTC. The whole variable domain, filled in from reference TRBV19 and TRBJ2-1, reads DGGITQSPKYLFRKEGQNVTLSCEQNLNHDAMYWYRQDPGQGLRLIYYSQIVNDFQKGDIAEGYSVSREKKESFPLTVTSAQKNPTAFYLCASSIEKGLCEQFFGPGTRLTVL.

Many counts were recorded for this clonotype. V usage is TRBV3-1 and J usage is TRBJ1-1; no reliable D call. Between the trimmed V and J ends, which lost 1 base and 6 bases, there was a span of 9 bases. This CDR3 has 13 amino acids. Germline lookup yields CDR1 LGHDT and CDR2 YNNKEL (reference sequence). The CDR3 DNA sequence: TGTGCCAGCAGCCAAGTTTGGACTTCTGAAGCTTTCTTT. It translates to CASSQVWTSEAFF.

This clonotype has a handful of counts. Possible read error: a much larger clone is one base away. CDR3 in amino acids: CASIPGRYEQYF. The CDR3 DNA is TGTGCCAGCATCCCAGGACGCTACGAGCAGTACTTC. The chain uses TRBV9 and TRBJ2-7; D is undetermined. V lost 6 bases, J lost 3 bases, and 10 bases lay in between. The germline CDR1 and CDR2 sequences are SGDLS and YYNGEE. This CDR3 is built from 12 residues.

This clonotype was observed many times. The chain links TRBV7-9 to TRBJ2-2; D call uncertain. The germline V gene encodes CDR1 SEHNR and CDR2 FQNEAQ (reference sequence). V lost 0 bases to trimming and J lost 4 bases, with 6 bases between them. The CDR3 sequence is 14 residues long. CDR3 protein: CASSLAATTGELFF. The CDR3 DNA follows: TGTGCCAGCAGCTTAGCCGCTACCACCGGGGAGCTGTTTTTT. Complete variable domain (other parts from reference TRBV7-9 and TRBJ2-2): DTGVSQNPRHKITKRGQNVTFRCDPISEHNRLYWYRQTLGQGPEFLTYFQNEAQLEKSRLLSDRFSAERPKGSFSTLEIQRTEQGDSAMYLCASSLAATTGELFFGEGSRLTVL.

Note on this clonotype: This clone may be a read error of a much larger clone one base away. The chain combines TRBV2 with TRBJ1-5, with a tentative D call TRBD1 (5 bases). The CDR3 runs to 15 residues. Germline V gene lookup returns CDR1 SNHLY and CDR2 FYNNEI. The CDR3, as DNA: TGTGCCAGCAGTGTTGGACAAAATAGCAATCGGCCCCAGCATTTT. This codes for CASSVGQNSNRPQHF. The entire variable domain, with the rest obtained from reference TRBV2 and TRBJ1-5, is as follows: EPEVTQTPSHQVTQMGQEVILRCVPISNHLYFYWYRQILGQKVEFLVSFYNNEISEKSEIFDDQFSVERPDGSNFTLKIRSTKLEDSAMYFCASSVGQNSNRPQHFGDGTRLSIL.

With regard to this clonotype: The junction departs from the called germline gene at one end, perhaps through a read error. The CDR3 DNA sequence: TGTGCCAGCAGCTCCTACCCGGGCACCGGGGATCTGTTTTTT. It translates to CASSSYPGTGDLFF. The rearrangement links TRBV7-2 to TRBJ2-2; a weak D match, TRBD2 (5 bases). The CDR3 sequence is 14 residues long. Per germline, CDR1 SGHTA and CDR2 FQGNSA.

Concerning this clonotype itself: Its ends do not fully match the called genes, so a read error is possible. This chain links TRBV5-1 with TRBJ2-3; the match to TRBD2 covers 12 bases. The CDR3 loop spans 16 amino acids. Germline CDR1 SGHRS, CDR2 YFSETQ. Written as DNA, the CDR3 is TGCGACAGCAGCTTGGGGGGACTAGCGGGCACAGGTACGCAGTATTTT. Its protein product is CDSSLGGLAGTGTQYF.